This T cell receptor (beta chain) was profiled in a study of blood T cell repertoires in COVID-19. Study as a whole: The United States, Italy and Spain were the sources of the acute and convalescent COVID-19 samples.

The CDR3 length is 15 residues. V dropped 6 bases and J dropped 2 bases, with 15 bases sitting between them. Germline-derived CDR1 and CDR2 are KGHSH and LQKENI. Adults between roughly 18 and 89 years of age took part from about two dozen US areas. The data were produced by immunoSEQ multiplex PCR, yet TCRdb's version contains in-frame clones alone and is incomplete. The sample includes 150,000 to 200,000 clones, less than 90% of them seen just once. This TCR was sampled from a human donor with acute COVID-19. The donor label of this sample is uncertain. Material for sequencing was PBMCs or T cells enriched from blood (not recorded which). This chain joins TRBV18 and TRBJ2-3, with D perhaps TRBD2 (5 bases). The CDR3 spells CASSLDSLATDTQYF. DNA of the CDR3: TGTGCCAGCTCCCTGGACTCCCTCGCCACAGATACGCAGTATTTT.